This T cell receptor (beta chain) was profiled in a study of metastatic and nonmetastatic thyroid tumors. Study context: Both malignant and benign thyroid patients supplied peripheral blood and tumor or nodule tissue samples, across which the repertoires of these patients were then compared. Study-level points and caveats: Across blood and tumor, TCR beta diversity in malignant thyroid tumors was reportedly significantly higher than in benign nodules.

This clone was detected many times. Its antigen is unidentified. Possible read error: a much larger clone is one base away. Additional DNA sequences in this sample encode the identical CDR3. Every patient underwent thyroid surgery untreated. TCRdb re-called the PCR reads through MiXCR. This sample has about 59,000 clones, with 15% to 20% found just once. Per germline, CDR1 WSHSY and CDR2 SAAADI. The CDR3 is made up of 16 amino acids. The chain recombines TRBV10-2 with TRBJ1-1, with D maybe TRBD1 (5 bases). The specimen was blood. This sequence originates from a male donor with papillary thyroid cancer or a benign thyroid nodule (not recorded which). Some clones in this sample may be carry-over from other donors' samples. CDR3 nucleotide sequence: TGTGCCAGCAGTCCGCAGCAGGGTGTGATGAACACTGAAGCTTTCTTT. Translation: CASSPQQGVMNTEAFF.